This TCR beta chain emerged from a study of cytomegalovirus exposure and HLA in healthy donors. Findings and limits, study-wide: What a later analysis reportedly showed was that an Asian-associated ancestry cluster had fewer N-insertions than the 666-donor mean.

60 Vbeta and 13 Jbeta primers were used in PCR. Clones were sequenced by immunoSEQ multiplex PCR, and TCRdb holds only the in-frame ones, with some missing. The profile shows roughly 130,000 clones, roughly 77% of them singletons. With 7 bases removed from V and 3 bases from J, the gap between germline ends came to 16 bases. CDR1 and CDR2 (germline): SEHNR, FQNEAQ (reference sequence). The CDR3 is 14 residues long. While unrecorded immune exposures were likely, the donors were nominally healthy when sampled. Regarding this clone: Its antigen is undetermined.

This TCR was recovered from a female donor in good health and CMV-seronegative. The gene calls are TRBV7-9 and TRBJ2-7, with a tentative D call TRBD1 (5 bases). Sequencing used PBMCs. DNA of the CDR3: TGTGCCAGCACCAAATCAGGGATATTCTACGAGCAGTACTTC. Translating it yields CASTKSGIFYEQYF.